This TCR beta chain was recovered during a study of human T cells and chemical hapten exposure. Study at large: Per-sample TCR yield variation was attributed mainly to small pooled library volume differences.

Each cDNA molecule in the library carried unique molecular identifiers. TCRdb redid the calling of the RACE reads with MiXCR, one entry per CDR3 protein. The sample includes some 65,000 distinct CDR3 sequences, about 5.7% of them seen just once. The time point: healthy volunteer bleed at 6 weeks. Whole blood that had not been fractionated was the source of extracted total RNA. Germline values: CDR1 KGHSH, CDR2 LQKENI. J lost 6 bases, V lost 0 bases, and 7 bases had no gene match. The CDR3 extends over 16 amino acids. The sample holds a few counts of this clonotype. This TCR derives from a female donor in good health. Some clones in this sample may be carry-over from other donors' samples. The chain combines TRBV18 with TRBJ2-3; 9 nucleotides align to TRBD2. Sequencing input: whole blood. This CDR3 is CASSPPRREGQDTQYF. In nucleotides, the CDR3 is TGTGCCAGCTCACCACCGAGGCGGGAGGGCCAGGATACGCAGTATTTT.